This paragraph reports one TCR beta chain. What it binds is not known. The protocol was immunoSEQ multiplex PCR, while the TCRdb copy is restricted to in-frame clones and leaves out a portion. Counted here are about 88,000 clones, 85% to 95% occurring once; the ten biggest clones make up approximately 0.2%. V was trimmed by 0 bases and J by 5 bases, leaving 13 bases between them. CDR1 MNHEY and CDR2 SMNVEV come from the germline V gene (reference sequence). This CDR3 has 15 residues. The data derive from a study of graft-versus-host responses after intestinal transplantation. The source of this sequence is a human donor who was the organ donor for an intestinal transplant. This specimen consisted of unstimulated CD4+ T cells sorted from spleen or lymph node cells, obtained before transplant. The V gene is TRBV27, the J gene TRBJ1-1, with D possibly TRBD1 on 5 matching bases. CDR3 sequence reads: CASSLSRGKGTEAFF. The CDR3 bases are TGTGCCAGCAGTTTATCGAGGGGTAAGGGGACTGAAGCTTTCTTT.